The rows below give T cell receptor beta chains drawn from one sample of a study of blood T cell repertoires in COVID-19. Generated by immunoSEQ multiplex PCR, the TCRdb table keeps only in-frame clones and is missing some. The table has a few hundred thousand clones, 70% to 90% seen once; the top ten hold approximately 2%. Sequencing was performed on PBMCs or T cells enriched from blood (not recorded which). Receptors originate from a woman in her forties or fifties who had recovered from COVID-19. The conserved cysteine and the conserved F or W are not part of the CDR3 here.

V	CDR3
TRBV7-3	ASSPPGTGTGGYT
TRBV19	ASSAGGLTGELF
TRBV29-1	SVALGQGNQPQH
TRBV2	ASSRYRLASTDTQY
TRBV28	ASSGQGARLSGVYEQY
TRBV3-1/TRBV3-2	ASSQYSAGTYEQY
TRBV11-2	ASSLAGTLEAF
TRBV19	ASSTLRGVAF
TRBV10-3	AIRGTGGGYT
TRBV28	ASSFWEDRGDSPLH
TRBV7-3	ASSPLGGSYNEQF
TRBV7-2	ASSLRSSFTDTQY
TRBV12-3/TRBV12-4	ASSSQGYEKLF
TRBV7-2	ASSLGYSADEQF
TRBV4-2	ASSQDRAGARDTQY
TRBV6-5	ASSSDRYQPQH
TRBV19	ASSPAGSYNEQF
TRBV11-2	ASSPERFTIY
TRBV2	ASRSRTSGAHTGELF
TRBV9	ASSRASGREGDEQY
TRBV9	ASSVGLAAQEQY
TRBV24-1	ATSETTGLNEKLF
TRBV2	ASLPSGGQETQY
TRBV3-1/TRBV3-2	ASSQLKGSGYT
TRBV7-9	ASSLATGGRNSGELF
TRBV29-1	SAQKNTGMNTEAF
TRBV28	ASSLWQDRGYNEQF
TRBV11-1	ASSLGHSVATEQF
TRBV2	ASRAGQGPLSGYT
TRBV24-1	ATSDPGLGYEQY
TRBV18	ASSQTSGSTDTQY
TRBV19	ASSRTQAGESYEQY
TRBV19	ASSIALGNSPLH
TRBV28	ASSLTGTGTPSPDWGIYYEQY
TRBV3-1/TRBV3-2	ASSRLAGAAHEQF
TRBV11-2	ASSLQDFSYEQY
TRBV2	ASSVQELRH
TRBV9	ASSEGVPTEYGYT
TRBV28	ASNKINRGRGNEKLF
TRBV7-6	ASSLTGTQRETQY
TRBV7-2	ASSLRQGRNSPLH
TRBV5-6	ASSPEVLAGVSETQY
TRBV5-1	ASSLIASSYNEQF
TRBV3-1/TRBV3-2	ASSQVKERNYGYT
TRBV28	ASSLDRLAGVYEQY
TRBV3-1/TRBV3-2	ASRTGRYTEAF
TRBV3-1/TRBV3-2	ASSQDVSGNYGYT
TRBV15	ATSSPRDRGSNEQF
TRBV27	ASSLLAGVTSYNEQF
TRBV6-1	ASSDRLGGTSSYEQY
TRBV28	ASRPWTSGRDEQY